One and the same sample provided the 13 T cell receptor beta chains below, sequenced in a study of shared clonotypes between healthy human individuals (dated by TCRdb to 2018 to 2020). Library preparation used the immunoSEQ multiplex PCR assay. TCRdb obtained this table from immuneACCESS and retained in-frame rearrangements with V and J assigned. These tables miss some clones; where compared with another copy, unresolved V genes account for less than half of the shortfall, and the remainder is unexplained. Within this sample are 2 million to 3 million clones, with approximately 93% of them counted one time only. Clones ranked in the top ten supply around 0.4% of the sample. Sequencing was performed on naive CD4+ T cells from PBMCs. What the cell subset or site label conveys for this sample: CD45RA+ positively selected. The receptors shown here come from a man younger than 35 in good health. Some clones in this sample may be carry-over from other donors' samples.

This chain joins TRBV4-1 and TRBJ2-7; TRBD2 agrees at 10 bases. The V gene end was trimmed by 3 bases and the J gene end by 5 bases; junction bases not matched to a gene: 7. In germline, CDR1 is MGHRA, CDR2 YSYEKL. CDR3 length equals 15 residues. CDR3 in amino acids: CASSQASGSVNEQYF. Written as DNA, the CDR3 is TGCGCCAGCAGCCAGGCTAGCGGGAGTGTGAACGAGCAGTACTTC.

The chain recombines TRBV6-6 with TRBJ2-5, with a possible D match to TRBD1 (6 bases). Germline-derived CDR1 and CDR2 are MNHNY and SVGAGI (reference sequence). V lost 2 bases and J lost 4, with 11 bases in between. This CDR3 region has 14 residues. The CDR3: CASSYGQGRETQYF. CDR3 in DNA: TGTGCCAGCAGTTACGGCCAGGGGAGAGAGACCCAGTACTTC.

The chain has TRBV28 and TRBJ2-7; D gene unclear. V gave up 5 bases and J gave up 0 bases, with 5 bases separating them. Germline values: CDR1 MDHEN, CDR2 SYDVKM. The CDR3 consists of 12 residues. The CDR3 protein is CASSVSSYEQYF. The CDR3 DNA sequence: TGTGCCAGCAGTGTGAGCTCCTACGAGCAGTACTTC.

The rearrangement joins TRBV6-5 to TRBJ1-2; perhaps TRBD1 as D (6 bases). Trimming left V 7 bases short and J 11 bases short, with 23 bases between. This CDR3 has 14 residues. CDR1 is MNHEY, CDR2 SVGAGI, per germline. CDR3 in DNA: TGTGCCAGCACCTTAAGTTGGACAGAGTTTAGTTACACCTTC. Translating it yields CASTLSWTEFSYTF.

J is TRBJ2-7 and V is TRBV7-8; D gene unclear. This CDR3 has 17 amino acids. With 0 bases removed from V and 2 bases from J, the gap between germline ends came to 17 bases. Germline CDR1 reads SGHVS; CDR2 reads FQNEAQ. CDR3: CASSLALMRSLTYEQYF. In nucleotides, the CDR3 is TGTGCCAGCAGCTTAGCTCTTATGCGGAGCCTTACCTACGAGCAGTACTTC.

A word on this clone: This specimen includes other DNA sequences encoding the same CDR3. The genes are TRBV7-3 and TRBJ2-3; weak D call: TRBD1 (5 bases). CDR3 size: 14 residues. Germline CDR1 reads SGHTA; CDR2 reads FQGTGA. Trimming stripped 3 bases from V and 1 base from J, with 8 bases between. The CDR3 region is CASSLLGGTDTQYF. DNA for the CDR3: TGTGCCAGCAGCTTGCTAGGGGGCACAGATACGCAGTATTTT.

This clone came up once. This sequence may be a read error, since a much larger clone differs from it by one base. The chain has TRBV2 and TRBJ2-1; D uncertain. V lost 6 bases and J 3 bases, leaving 3 bases between the germline ends. This CDR3 is 11 amino acids long. CDR1 and CDR2 from the germline V gene are SNHLY and FYNNEI. The CDR3 loop reads CASRFYNEQFF. The CDR3 DNA reads TGTGCCAGCAGGTTCTACAATGAGCAGTTCTTC.

This clone was seen once. The rearrangement joins TRBV4-2 to TRBJ1-5, with 9 bases fitting TRBD1. The trim removed 1 base at V and 3 bases at J, leaving 1 base unmatched. The germline V gene encodes CDR1 LGHNA and CDR2 YNFKEQ. The CDR3 length is 15 residues. The CDR3 DNA reads TGTGCCAGCAGCCAAGGGACAGGGGACAATCAGCCCCAGCATTTT. It is translated as CASSQGTGDNQPQHF.

The rearrangement joins TRBV5-6 to TRBJ1-2; no clear D gene. V was cut by 4 bases and J by 4 bases, with 14 bases left in between. In germline, CDR1 is SGHDT, CDR2 YYEEEE. The CDR3 totals 14 residues. In DNA, the CDR3 is TGTGCCAGCAGCCCTGAGACACGAGGCTATGGCTACACCTTC. Its translation: CASSPETRGYGYTF.

The chain couples TRBV7-3 to TRBJ1-1; TRBD1 matches at 8 bases. The CDR3 spans 14 residues. Losses at the gene ends were 5 bases for V and 6 bases for J; bases not matched to a gene: 8. Looked up from germline, CDR1 is SGHTA and CDR2 is FQGTGA. In DNA, the CDR3 is TGTGCCAGCAGCATCTCAGGGGGCGCCCCTGAAGCTTTCTTT. This encodes CASSISGGAPEAFF. The entire variable domain, with the rest obtained from reference TRBV7-3 and TRBJ1-1, is as follows: GAGVSQTPSNKVTEKGKYVELRCDPISGHTALYWYRQSLGQGPEFLIYFQGTGAADDSGLPNDRFFAVRPEGSVSTLKIQRTERGDSAVYLCASSISGGAPEAFFGQGTRLTVV.

V gene TRBV7-2 combines with J gene TRBJ2-7; D remains ambiguous. The CDR3 totals 13 residues. V lost 8 bases, J lost 0 bases, and 11 bases lay in between. Germline V gene data show CDR1 as SGHTA and CDR2 as FQGNSA. The DNA for the CDR3 is TGTGCCAGCGAGAAAGGAAGCTCCTACGAGCAGTACTTC. Translated: CASEKGSSYEQYF.

J is TRBJ2-1 and V is TRBV19, with 7 bases matching TRBD1. CDR1 is LNHDA and CDR2 is SQIVND in the germline V gene (reference sequence). The CDR3 sequence is 14 residues long. V shed 3 bases and J 5 bases; nucleotides not matched to a gene: 4. The CDR3 DNA reads TGTGCCAGTAGTATCCCGAGGGGGCACAATGAGCAGTTCTTC. Encoded protein: CASSIPRGHNEQFF. Using reference TRBV19 and TRBJ2-1 for the parts outside the CDR3, the full variable domain is DGGITQSPKYLFRKEGQNVTLSCEQNLNHDAMYWYRQDPGQGLRLIYYSQIVNDFQKGDIAEGYSVSREKKESFPLTVTSAQKNPTAFYLCASSIPRGHNEQFFGPGTRLTVL.

This clone appeared many times. The rearrangement joins TRBV28 to TRBJ2-1; TRBD2 matches 8 bases. Germline V gives CDR1 MDHEN, CDR2 SYDVKM. The CDR3 is 16 amino acids. V shed 4 bases and J 4 bases; nucleotides not matched to a gene: 9. This CDR3 reads CASSSPPGLVYNEQFF. The CDR3 nucleotides read TGTGCCAGCAGTTCGCCTCCGGGACTAGTATACAATGAGCAGTTCTTC.